This TCR beta chain came from a study of cytomegalovirus exposure and HLA in healthy donors (dated by TCRdb to about 2017). For the wider study: An earlier analysis of several hundred of the donors reported 276 Gb of sequence data and roughly 120 million unique TCR beta sequences obtained from about 180 million T cells. The study aimed to test whether cataloging public T cell receptors could reveal signatures of past pathogen exposure. Four or five DR-DQ haplotypes were handled as single units for association and clustering, since linkage in the cohort was strong. Among the approximately 420 genotyped donors, approximately 82% belonged to the genetic ancestry cluster associated with self-reported Caucasian donors. Besides the first cohort of around 670 subjects, a separate validation cohort made up of about 120 different subjects was used. Among about 370 genotyped donors of the cohort, an average of roughly 230,000 unique TCR beta nucleotide sequences was sequenced per donor, of which roughly 17% were non-productive. Typing coverage differed by locus: A, B, C, DRB1 and DQB1 were typed in roughly 620-640 donors, DQA1 in about 500, DPA1 in 600 to 610, and DPB1 in 450 to 490. In an earlier analysis of roughly 600 of the donors, high-throughput TCR beta sequencing was used to judge whether each TCR beta V gene segment behaved as functional or pseudogenic. All discovery cohort repertoires had been generated using a single sequencing platform. In a later analysis, previously published TCR beta repertoires from 550 to 700 donors were re-analyzed and high-resolution HLA genotyping was added so that TCR occurrence patterns could be studied. Rather than drawing on any new phenotypic data, the later analysis identified candidate immune exposures from TCR beta sequences and the way those sequences occurred across donors. The study combined high-throughput TCR immunosequencing, statistical association of individual TCRs with disease status, and machine learning to predict cytomegalovirus infection status. HLA typing covered class I and class II loci at four-digit resolution. A later genetic analysis used genome-wide SNP genotypes for about 60% of the roughly 700 donors, treating that subset as a discovery cohort. About 320 gigabases of sequencing data and approximately 84 million unique TCR sequences were included in an early release covering roughly 600 HLA-typed donors. The T cell repertoires of under 750 subjects were profiled by immunosequencing and related to cytomegalovirus serostatus. Alongside the repertoire data, information on donor age, sex, ethnicity and CMV serostatus was compiled.

Findings and caveats that apply to the study as a whole: When HLA alleles, especially DR and DQ, strongly co-occurred, attributing TCR associations to individual alleles was difficult. According to the authors, the approach could potentially be generalized to other disease states and immunological phenotypes. The classifier was reported to diagnose cytomegalovirus status with high specificity and sensitivity in both the original cohort and the validation cohort. Because some donors lacked HLA typing at each locus, the association tests relied only on the typed subset. Sequencing depth was assumed to be roughly uniform across donors in the presence/absence analyses, though that assumption may not hold. In a later analysis, the rate of TCR association differed among HLA loci, with DRB1 alleles having the most associated TCRs and HLA-C alleles having the fewest. For the cohort, immune exposure information was limited to CMV serostatus. Compared with the approximately 700-donor mean, donors in an Asian-associated ancestry cluster had fewer N-insertions in productive TCRs, according to a later genetic analysis. In a later genetic analysis, a missense DCLRE1C variant was associated with V-gene and J-gene trimming of TCR beta chains, and the association was replicated in an independent cohort. Linkage disequilibrium might explain the correlated functional status among segregating V segments, but an unknown experimental factor could not be ruled out. In a later analysis, several top co-occurrence clusters were reported to appear linked to parvovirus B19, influenza, CMV and Epstein-Barr virus. A further reported finding was that TCR beta sequences accurately predicted the HLA-A and HLA-B alleles for most subjects in the first cohort. Three of the identified cytomegalovirus-associated TCR beta chains were confirmed in vitro to be specific for cytomegalovirus antigens. A later analysis found that HLA-associated TCR beta chains were more clonally expanded and had lower generation probabilities than equally common non-associated chains. A cluster of highly shared sequence variants was judged likely to represent a technical artifact of the sequencing pipeline. Some IMGT-functional V segments, including TRBV6-2 and TRBV6-3, could not be distinguished by the 87-base-pair reads and were therefore excluded. In an earlier analysis of 450 to 750 of the donors, most TCR beta V segments appeared in productive rearrangements about 90% or about 30% of the time, broadly matching IMGT annotations. The cohort was sequenced for TCR beta chains only, and without alpha or paired-chain data the features that could be detected were limited. Over 15 rarely observed V segments, including chromosome 9 orphons, were excluded from the earlier analysis of several hundred of the donors because counts were too low. Most TCR sequences were seen in very few donors, while some public TCRs were found in many individuals. In a later analysis, 16,951 TCR beta sequences were associated with specific HLA alleles at a false discovery rate of 0.05. In a later analysis, most CMV-associated TCR beta chains were found to appear HLA-restricted, with HLA associations seemingly driven largely by CMV exposure. The study gave a list of about 150 TCR beta chains associated with cytomegalovirus.

Library creation used the immunoSEQ multiplex PCR assay. For the multiplex PCR, a mixture combining 60 forward primers for TCR Vbeta segments and 13 reverse primers for TCR Jbeta segments was used. A multiplex PCR assay on genomic DNA amplified the CDR3 region of rearranged TCR beta genes. The amplified TCR beta libraries were sequenced on the Illumina HiSeq System as 87-base-pair reads. In the authors' own workflow: A later analysis counted 65 million to 90 million unique TCR beta chains across the 640 or so repertoires, and around 12 million of these chains were shared by at least two donors. Raw reads were error-corrected and collapsed into unique sequences with a nearest-neighbor algorithm that merged closely related sequences to remove PCR and sequencing errors. CDR3 sequences were aligned to IMGT reference sequences to assign V, D and J gene segments. For a sequence to be retained, at least a six-nucleotide match to both a V gene segment and a J gene segment was required. A rearrangement counted as productive if the CDR3 had no stop codons and remained in frame with V and J, and every other rearrangement counted as non-productive. Following IMGT convention, CDR3 was defined as the stretch from the second conserved V-encoded cysteine up to the conserved J-encoded phenylalanine. In an earlier analysis of more than 550 of the donors, sequences lacking an unambiguous match to a single V gene segment were excluded. In an earlier analysis of 587 of the donors, V segments were called functional above 56.7% productive rearrangements and were called segregating when the between-donor standard deviation exceeded 5%. A statistical classification framework was built for diagnosing cytomegalovirus status from the catalog of TCR beta chain sequences. In a later analysis, TCR nucleotide sequences were compared against IMGT/GENE-DB human TR gene sequences so that V and J genes could be assigned. A later analysis assigned CDR3 sequences and most-parsimonious VDJ recombination scenarios with the TCRdist pipeline. In a later analysis, each TCR beta chain was defined by its CDR3 amino acid sequence together with its V-gene family, and reads without a unique V-gene family were excluded. As a way to deal with suspected cross-contamination and a sequencing artifact, a later analysis dropped nearly 600 nucleotide sequences that were highly shared and had low generation probability. In a later analysis, a clonal expansion index for each public chain was calculated from normalized within-repertoire ranks of inferred template counts. Generation probabilities in a later analysis came from a VDJ recombination model fitted to out-of-frame rearrangements, and those results were checked against IGoR. In a later analysis, TCR-TCR, TCR-HLA and TCR-CMV co-occurrence was scored with hypergeometric tests, and a repertoire-size bias correction was applied to TCR pairs. In a later analysis, false discovery rates were estimated by permuting HLA or CMV assignments 20 times. A later analysis grouped co-occurring TCRs with DBSCAN, adding TCRdist sequence similarity when clustering within HLA-allele-positive subsets. For co-occurrence clustering, repertoires with fewer than 30,000 or more than 120,000 public chains were excluded, along with a handful of repertoires with anomalous nucleotide sharing. TCRdb re-hosts the immuneACCESS table, in-frame sequences only. Its copies lack some clones; in the studies checked, an unresolved V gene accounts for under half of them, and the cause for the rest is not known. The DNA was the basis for D and trimming; V, J and clone size are from that table. A total of about 110,000 clones appear in this sample, around 74% of them only once. The top ten clonotypes cover roughly 1.2% of the sample.

The germline V gene (reference sequence) supplies CDR1 SGHNT and CDR2 YYREEE. The cysteine opens and the phenylalanine closes a CDR3 of 17 amino acids. Only CDR3 DNA is held: 51 bases, read in frame from base 1. V and J are trimmed by 4 bases and 3 bases, and the gene matches miss 6 bases of the junction. As to this clone: What antigen it recognizes has not been identified. Base qualities are not recorded, but no much larger clone differs from it by a single base.

The cohort was made up of 500 to 850 healthy bone marrow donors. Cohort members were all nominally healthy when sampled, although unrecorded immune exposures were likely present. The donor was CMV seronegative and was included in the group of 352 seronegative cohort members. Each donor provided a peripheral blood sample, and peripheral blood mononuclear cells were used for TCR beta sequencing. The Qiagen DNeasy Blood Extraction Kit was used to extract genomic DNA from the blood cell samples. The material sequenced was PBMCs. This clonotype was obtained from a man aged 35 to 55 in good health and CMV-seronegative. Recombination joined TRBV5-4 with TRBJ2-3; 15 nucleotides in the junction match TRBD2. The CDR3 protein sequence reads: CASSPGLAGGITDTQYF. Read as DNA, the sequence is TGTGCCAGCAGCCCGGGACTAGCGGGAGGAATTACAGATACGCAGTATTTT.